The 27 T cell receptor beta chains below come from one sample, sequenced in a study of T cell changes during pregnancy in multiple sclerosis. Method: immunoSEQ multiplex PCR; TCRdb's copy keeps in-frame clones and lacks some. This repertoire shows some 70,000 clones, over 75% found once; its top ten account for around 1.4%. Sequenced material: peripheral blood, taken in the third trimester of pregnancy. These receptors originate from a female donor with multiple sclerosis, enrolled in a pregnancy study.

CDR3 protein: CASSPRGDTREQYF. DNA of the CDR3: TGCGCCAGCAGTCCCAGGGGGGATACAAGGGAGCAGTACTTC. J is TRBJ2-7 and V is TRBV4-1, with TRBD1 as a possible D gene (7 bases). V was trimmed by 6 bases and J by 7 bases, leaving 19 bases between them. The germline CDR1 and CDR2 sequences are MGHRA and YSYEKL. The CDR3 length is 14 residues.

The V gene is TRBV28, the J gene TRBJ2-1; D is ambiguous. There are 16 residues in the CDR3. Germline CDR1 MDHEN, CDR2 SYDVKM. Trimming cost V 1 base and J 0 bases, with 10 bases left between them. The CDR3 is CASSLSPGSSYNEQFF. The CDR3 coding sequence is TGTGCCAGCAGTTTATCACCGGGTAGCTCCTACAATGAGCAGTTCTTC.

This clone was observed a few times. The chain joins TRBV5-1 to TRBJ2-5, with D maybe TRBD2 (5 bases). This CDR3 comprises 15 residues. Germline CDR1 is SGHRS and CDR2 is YFSETQ. V was pared by 4 bases and J by 2 bases, with 15 bases between. CDR3 coding DNA: TGCGCCAGCAGCCCGGGGTCCTTTGGGCAAGAGACCCAGTACTTC. It is translated as CASSPGSFGQETQYF.

The rearrangement links TRBV6-5 to TRBJ1-1; D is possibly TRBD1 (6 bases). Trimming left V 4 bases short and J 6 bases short, with 12 bases between. Germline V gives CDR1 MNHEY, CDR2 SVGAGI. CDR3 length: 13 amino acids. CDR3 sequence (DNA): TGTGCCAGCAGTTTCACAGGGAGGGCTGAAGCTTTCTTT. Its translation: CASSFTGRAEAFF.

J is TRBJ1-1 and V is TRBV18; D possibly corresponds to TRBD1 (6 bases). V lost 5 bases and J lost 8, with 18 bases in between. The V gene's germline CDR1 is KGHSH and CDR2 LQKENI. The CDR3 is 14 amino acids. This CDR3 is CASSLRQELVEAFF. The CDR3 nucleotides read TGTGCCAGCTCATTGCGACAGGAGCTTGTGGAAGCTTTCTTT.

The genes are TRBV7-9 and TRBJ1-5, with D hard to call. CDR3 length equals 15 residues. V was shortened by 5 bases and J by 0 bases, with 11 bases between the two germline ends. The germline CDR1 and CDR2 sequences are SEHNR and FQNEAQ (reference sequence). The CDR3 loop is CASSLGSYSNQPQHF. For the CDR3, the DNA is TGTGCCAGCAGCCTAGGGAGTTATAGCAATCAGCCCCAGCATTTT.

The rearrangement uses TRBV30 and TRBJ2-6; 8 bases are shared with TRBD1. Germline V CDR1 and CDR2: GTSNPN, SVGIG (reference sequence). CDR3 length equals 18 residues. V gave up 2 bases and J gave up 0 bases; unmatched junction bases: 9. The CDR3 coding sequence is TGTGCCTGGAGTCGGGACAGGTGGGGGGCCTCTGGGGCCAACGTCCTGACTTTC. Translation gives CAWSRDRWGASGANVLTF. The whole variable domain, filled in from reference TRBV30 and TRBJ2-6, reads SQTIHQWPATLVQPVGSPLSLECTVEGTSNPNLYWYRQAAGRGLQLLFYSVGIGQISSEVPQNLSASRPQDRQFILSSKKLLLSDSGFYLCAWSRDRWGASGANVLTFGAGSRLTVL.

V and J are TRBV30 and TRBJ1-3; TRBD1 matches 7 bases. This CDR3 has 13 amino acids. CDR1 is GTSNPN, CDR2 SVGIG, per germline (reference sequence). The V segment lost 3 bases and the J segment 6 bases; nucleotides outside the gene matches: 5. The CDR3 spells CAWSPGQLNTIYF. The CDR3 DNA reads as TGTGCCTGGAGCCCGGGACAGTTAAACACCATATATTTT.

This clone came up once. The chain is built from TRBV4-3 and TRBJ1-2; a weak D match, TRBD1 (6 bases). This CDR3 spans 19 amino acids. Germline CDR1 and CDR2: LGHNA and YSLEER. The V end was cut by 0 bases, the J end by 3 bases, with 23 bases between. Here the CDR3 reads CASSQELRFLGRGHYGYTF. CDR3 in DNA: TGCGCCAGCAGCCAAGAGCTTAGGTTTTTAGGCAGGGGCCACTATGGCTACACCTTC.

J is TRBJ1-1 and V is TRBV25-1; D is ambiguous. CDR3 size: 13 residues. Per germline, CDR1 MGHDK and CDR2 SYGVNS. The V and J ends lost 2 bases and 1 base respectively, with 5 bases between them. The CDR3 sequence: CASSEMRNTEAFF. Written as DNA, the CDR3 is TGTGCCAGCAGTGAAATGAGGAACACTGAAGCTTTCTTT. The full variable domain, in which reference TRBV25-1 and TRBJ1-1 provide the parts outside the CDR3, is EADIYQTPRYLVIGTGKKITLECSQTMGHDKMYWYQQDPGMELHLIHYSYGVNSTEKGDLSSESTVSRIRTEHFPLTLESARPSHTSQYLCASSEMRNTEAFFGQGTRLTVV.

This rearrangement joins TRBV27 to TRBJ2-1, with D possibly matching TRBD1 (6 bases). Trimming removed 7 bases from V and 8 bases from J, with 18 bases in between. The CDR3 length is 14 residues. Germline V gene sequence: CDR1 MNHEY, CDR2 SMNVEV (reference sequence). The CDR3 reads CASIAGDTGDEQFF. CDR3 in DNA: TGTGCCAGCATCGCCGGGGACACCGGGGATGAGCAGTTCTTC.

The chain combines TRBV6-4 with TRBJ2-1; D is unresolved. With 2 bases removed from V and 5 bases from J, the gap between germline ends came to 10 bases. Germline CDR1 is MRHNA and CDR2 is SNTAGT. The CDR3 is 14 residues long. The chain's CDR3 is CASSDQTGHNEQFF. The CDR3 DNA is TGTGCCAGCAGTGACCAAACTGGTCACAATGAGCAGTTCTTC.

The CDR3 nucleotides read TGCGCCAGCAGCTTGAAGGTTGGGCTCTCGAACACCGGGGAGCTGTTTTTT. This translates into CASSLKVGLSNTGELFF. The chain combines TRBV5-1 with TRBJ2-2, with D hard to call. The CDR3 sequence is 17 residues long. V lost 1 base and J lost 0, with 13 bases in between. Germline V lookup: CDR1 SGHRS, CDR2 YFSETQ.

This rearrangement joins TRBV4-1 to TRBJ2-7, with D possibly being TRBD1 (5 bases). CDR1 and CDR2 from the germline V gene are MGHRA and YSYEKL. Trimming took off 1 base at V and 3 bases at J, with 13 bases between the two ends. The CDR3 length is 15 residues. The CDR3 region has the DNA TGCGCCAGCAGCCAAGTAGCCAGGGAAAGCTACGAGCAGTACTTC. It translates to CASSQVARESYEQYF.

V and J are TRBV7-8 and TRBJ2-3; 8 positions match TRBD2. CDR1 is SGHVS, CDR2 FQNEAQ, per germline. After removal of 5 bases from V and 2 bases from J, the junction contained 12 bases not matched to a gene. The CDR3 is 17 amino acids. CDR3 nucleotides: TGTGCCAGCAGCCCCTCCCGACTAGCGCCTACCACAGATACGCAGTATTTT. This codes for CASSPSRLAPTTDTQYF.

The chain is built from TRBV19 and TRBJ1-1; D uncertain. Germline V lookup: CDR1 LNHDA, CDR2 SQIVND (reference sequence). The CDR3 extends over 13 amino acids. V dropped 4 bases and J dropped 0 bases, with 6 bases sitting between them. This chain's CDR3 is CASSTQMNTEAFF. DNA of the CDR3: TGTGCCAGTAGTACCCAGATGAACACTGAAGCTTTCTTT.

The chain recombines TRBV7-8 with TRBJ2-7; possible D gene TRBD2, 7 bases. Germline V gene sequence: CDR1 SGHVS, CDR2 FQNEAQ. The CDR3 spans 12 residues. Deletions cut 8 bases from V and 4 bases from J, with 12 bases between. CDR3 nucleotide sequence: TGTGCCAGCGGGGGGGCTCGGTACGAGCAGTACTTC. Its translation is CASGGARYEQYF.

This clone was observed once. V and J are TRBV30 and TRBJ1-1; 7 positions match TRBD1. This CDR3 spans 13 amino acids. V lost 4 bases, J lost 4 bases, and 6 bases stayed unmatched. The V gene's germline CDR1 is GTSNPN and CDR2 SVGIG (reference sequence). CDR3 protein: CAWIEGAPTEAFF. The CDR3 DNA is TGTGCCTGGATTGAGGGGGCGCCCACTGAAGCTTTCTTT.

This chain connects TRBV19 to TRBJ2-1; 7 bases match TRBD2. CDR3 size: 13 residues. J gave up 9 bases and V 9 bases, and 11 bases lay outside the gene matches. Germline V lookup: CDR1 LNHDA, CDR2 SQIVND (reference sequence). CDR3: CASGGTPGTEQFF. CDR3 nucleotides: TGTGCCAGCGGGGGGACCCCTGGGACTGAGCAGTTCTTC.

The rearrangement links TRBV7-8 to TRBJ1-1; D unclear. This CDR3 spans 15 amino acids. Germline-derived CDR1 and CDR2 are SGHVS and FQNEAQ. The ends were cut back, 5 bases at V and 0 bases at J, with 13 bases in the middle. This CDR3 reads CASSLRLMMNTEAFF. DNA of the CDR3: TGTGCCAGCAGCCTGCGACTGATGATGAACACTGAAGCTTTCTTT.

The chain uses TRBV19 and TRBJ1-5; 8 bases match TRBD1. Germline V lookup: CDR1 LNHDA, CDR2 SQIVND (reference sequence). The CDR3 is 19 amino acids. V trimming: 6 bases; J trimming: 2 bases; junction bases outside the gene matches: 18. This CDR3 is CASRGDARKTGAGNQPQHF. CDR3 in DNA: TGTGCCAGTAGGGGCGACGCGAGAAAGACAGGGGCGGGCAATCAGCCCCAGCATTTT.

This chain connects TRBV5-6 to TRBJ1-4; D ambiguous. In germline, CDR1 is SGHDT, CDR2 YYEEEE. The CDR3 has 14 amino acids. V was trimmed by 4 bases and J by 0 bases, leaving 7 bases between them. DNA of the CDR3: TGTGCCAGCAGCATGTCGGCAACTAATGAAAAACTGTTTTTT. Translating gives CASSMSATNEKLFF.

J is TRBJ1-2 and V is TRBV4-3; TRBD1 is a possible D gene (5 bases). CDR3 length: 15 residues. The V and J ends lost 0 bases and 0 bases respectively, with 8 bases between them. Germline lookup yields CDR1 LGHNA and CDR2 YSLEER. The CDR3 protein is CASSQDQGTNYGYTF. The CDR3 DNA reads TGCGCCAGCAGCCAAGATCAGGGCACTAACTATGGCTACACCTTC.

The rearrangement joins TRBV30 to TRBJ1-4, with 7 bases aligning to TRBD1. CDR3 length: 18 amino acids. Trimming took 2 bases from V and 8 from J; bases not matched to a gene: 20. CDR1 and CDR2 (germline): GTSNPN, SVGIG (reference sequence). CDR3 protein: CAWSPRHGQVLLGEKLFF. In nucleotides, the CDR3 is TGTGCCTGGAGTCCTCGCCATGGACAGGTCCTGCTTGGGGAAAAACTGTTTTTT.

The chain combines TRBV27 with TRBJ2-5, with no clear D. V lost 4 bases and J 2 bases, leaving 14 bases between the germline ends. Germline V gene lookup returns CDR1 MNHEY and CDR2 SMNVEV (reference sequence). This CDR3 has 15 residues. The CDR3 loop is CASSSRVVRQETQYF. The DNA for the CDR3 is TGTGCCAGCAGTTCGCGAGTTGTACGTCAAGAGACCCAGTACTTC.

Only a few counts were recorded for this clone. The V call is TRBV5-1, the J call TRBJ2-3, with 10 bases aligning to TRBD2. V lost 2 bases to trimming and J lost 4 bases; unmatched junction nucleotides: 10. The CDR3 extends over 17 amino acids. Germline CDR1 and CDR2: SGHRS and YFSETQ. The CDR3 nucleotides are TGCGCCAGCAGCTTTGTCCTAGCGGGAGACGAATCAGATACGCAGTATTTT. It specifies CASSFVLAGDESDTQYF.

The V call is TRBV6-1, the J call TRBJ2-2; 10 bases map to TRBD2. This CDR3 comprises 16 residues. Trimming cost V 2 bases and J 5 bases; bases outside gene matches: 5. Per germline, CDR1 MNHNS and CDR2 SASEGT. The CDR3 is CASSELAGVGTGELFF. In DNA form, the CDR3 reads TGTGCCAGCAGTGAACTAGCGGGAGTAGGAACCGGGGAGCTGTTTTTT.